The 28 T cell receptor beta chains reported below all come from one sample, sequenced in a study of blood T cell repertoires in COVID-19. Repertoires were generated with immunoSEQ multiplex PCR, while TCRdb's copy carries only in-frame clones and drops some. The table has 80,000 or so clones, 80% to 90% seen once; the top ten hold 15% to 20%. Sequencing used peripheral blood. Every receptor here comes from a human donor in a cohort sampled during active COVID-19.

This chain connects TRBV7-5 to TRBJ1-2; the table gives TRBD1 as D, unverified against the DNA. TRBV7-5 is flagged as a pseudogene. This CDR3 has 13 residues. CDR3 DNA: TGTGCCAGATTCTTCGTGGCCACCTATGGCTACACCTTC. Its protein product is CARFFVATYGYTF.

V is TRBV19 and J is TRBJ1-2; D not certain. Trimming stripped 11 bases from V and 6 bases from J, with 13 bases between. Per germline, CDR1 LNHDA and CDR2 SQIVND (reference sequence). The CDR3 is made up of 11 amino acids. CDR3 DNA: TGTGCCGGCTGGACCGGGGATGGCTACACCTTC. This encodes CAGWTGDGYTF.

The chain joins TRBV19 to TRBJ2-7; unclear D gene. The CDR3 has 13 residues. Trimming took 6 bases from V and 2 from J, leaving 11 bases between them. Germline CDR1 is LNHDA and CDR2 is SQIVND (reference sequence). The CDR3 sequence is CASSPRVTYEQYF. The CDR3 region has the DNA TGTGCCAGTAGCCCAAGAGTCACCTACGAGCAGTACTTC.

This clone has only a few counts. The chain joins TRBV7-9 to TRBJ2-3; D is perhaps TRBD1 (6 bases). The CDR3 contains 13 residues. V lost 5 bases, J lost 4 bases, and 10 bases lay in between. The germline V gene encodes CDR1 SEHNR and CDR2 FQNEAQ (reference sequence). CDR3 amino acids: CASSPRTADTQYF. CDR3 nucleotides: TGTGCCAGCAGCCCGAGGACAGCAGATACGCAGTATTTT. Filled out from reference TRBV7-9 and TRBJ2-3, the complete variable domain reads DTGVSQNPRHKITKRGQNVTFRCDPISEHNRLYWYRQTLGQGPEFLTYFQNEAQLEKSRLLSDRFSAERPKGSFSTLEIQRTEQGDSAMYLCASSPRTADTQYFGPGTRLTVL.

This clone was counted a single time. The rearrangement links TRBV6-4 to TRBJ2-2; weak D call: TRBD1 (5 bases). The CDR3 totals 14 residues. V was shortened by 6 bases and J by 5 bases, with 13 bases between the two germline ends. Germline V CDR1 and CDR2: MRHNA, SNTAGT. The CDR3 is CASRQDSYTGELFF. CDR3 nucleotide sequence: TGTGCCAGCAGACAGGATAGTTATACCGGGGAGCTGTTTTTT.

This chain connects TRBV6-1 to TRBJ1-2; TRBD1 is a possible D gene (5 bases). The germline gives CDR1 MNHNS, CDR2 SASEGT. With 0 bases removed from V and 4 bases from J, the gap between germline ends came to 9 bases. The CDR3 length is 14 residues. CDR3 sequence (DNA): TGTGCCAGCAGTGAAGCGCACAGGAGCTATGGCTACACCTTC. Residues: CASSEAHRSYGYTF.

The gene calls are TRBV11-3 and TRBJ2-1; a weak D match, TRBD1 (7 bases). Germline CDR1 reads SGHNT; CDR2 reads YENEEA. The CDR3 length is 14 residues. Trimming removed 3 bases from V and 8 bases from J, with 14 bases in between. CDR3 nucleotides: TGTGCCAGCAGCTTGGGGGGCCAGGGGGATGAGCAGTTCTTC. Its protein is CASSLGGQGDEQFF.

J is TRBJ2-1 and V is TRBV10-3; 14 positions match TRBD2. The CDR3 has 15 amino acids. Trimming cost V 6 bases and J 6 bases; bases outside gene matches: 4. Germline V lookup: CDR1 ENHRY, CDR2 SYGVKD. The CDR3 sequence: CAISPGTSGGNEQFF. DNA for the CDR3: TGTGCCATCAGCCCCGGGACTAGCGGGGGCAATGAGCAGTTCTTC.

V and J are TRBV5-1 and TRBJ1-1; 7 bases align to TRBD1. This CDR3 has 12 residues. Germline values: CDR1 SGHRS, CDR2 YFSETQ. V gave up 1 base and J gave up 8 bases; unmatched junction bases: 2. The CDR3: CASSLYRGEAFF. CDR3 DNA: TGCGCCAGCAGCTTGTACAGGGGAGAAGCTTTCTTT.

This clone occurred once. The V and J genes are TRBV14 and TRBJ1-1; no clear D gene. Germline CDR1 is SGHDN and CDR2 is FVKESK. The CDR3 runs 17 residues. V gave up 0 bases and J gave up 3 bases, with 17 bases separating them. In nucleotides, the CDR3 is TGTGCCAGCAGCCAAGACTGCGAGAAGGCGGTGGACACTGAAGCTTTCTTT. It specifies CASSQDCEKAVDTEAFF. The variable domain in full, with the rest retrieved from reference TRBV14 and TRBJ1-1, is EAGVTQFPSHSVIEKGQTVTLRCDPISGHDNLYWYRRVMGKEIKFLLHFVKESKQDESGMPNNRFLAERTGGTYSTLKVQPAELEDSGVYFCASSQDCEKAVDTEAFFGQGTRLTVV.

The V and J genes are TRBV11-2 and TRBJ2-1; D might be TRBD2 (6 bases). Germline CDR1 and CDR2: SGHAT and FQNNGV. V lost 2 bases to trimming and J lost 8 bases, with 16 bases between them. CDR3 length: 15 residues. The CDR3 nucleotides read TGTGCCAGCAGCTTACTTACTAGCCGGGGAGATGAGCAGTTCTTC. Its translation: CASSLLTSRGDEQFF.

Comment on this clone: Other nucleotide sequences from this sample produce the same CDR3. The chain links TRBV28 to TRBJ2-1, with TRBD2 identical over 7 bases. Germline CDR1 and CDR2: MDHEN and SYDVKM. The J segment lost 0 bases and the V segment lost 2 bases, leaving 4 bases of the junction unmatched. CDR3 size: 16 residues. CDR3 in DNA: TGTGCCAGCAGTTTACCCAGCGGGATCTCCTACAATGAGCAGTTCTTC. Protein sequence: CASSLPSGISYNEQFF.

This clone was found once. The V call is TRBV12-5, the J call TRBJ2-1; D is ambiguous. Deletions cut 7 bases from V and 4 bases from J, with 5 bases between. The CDR3 loop spans 11 amino acids. Looked up from germline, CDR1 is LGHNT and CDR2 is FRNRAP. For the CDR3, the DNA is TGTGCTAGTGTCCTTTACAATGAGCAGTTCTTC. This encodes CASVLYNEQFF.

The rearrangement uses TRBV6-4 and TRBJ1-6, with D unclear. The CDR3 is 14 residues long. Germline values: CDR1 MRHNA, CDR2 SNTAGT. V lost 7 bases and J lost 7, with 14 bases in between. The DNA of the CDR3 is TGTGCCAGCAAGGTCGACGTCGGGAATTCACCCCTCCACTTT. This sequence encodes CASKVDVGNSPLHF.

The chain links TRBV7-2 to TRBJ2-5; 8 nucleotides match TRBD1. Germline trimming cut 5 bases from V and 4 bases from J; bases unmatched to any gene: 6. This CDR3 is 14 amino acids long. The germline CDR1 and CDR2 sequences are SGHTA and FQGNSA. CDR3 residues: CASSKDRGRETQYF. The CDR3 DNA sequence: TGTGCCAGCAGCAAAGACAGGGGAAGAGAGACCCAGTACTTC.

The chain has TRBV6-4 and TRBJ1-1; D is uncertain. This CDR3 comprises 12 residues. Germline CDR1 MRHNA, CDR2 SNTAGT. V lost 3 bases, J lost 9 bases, and 11 bases lay in between. CDR3 DNA sequence: TGTGCCAGCAGTGAGATCGGAGGGAAAGCTTTCTTT. Translated, it gives CASSEIGGKAFF.

This chain's CDR3 is CAISEELAGISTDTQYF. CDR3 in DNA: TGTGCCATCAGTGAAGAGCTGGCGGGGATTAGCACAGATACGCAGTATTTT. V and J are TRBV10-3 and TRBJ2-3, with D possibly TRBD2 on 6 matching bases. V lost 3 bases, J lost 0 bases, and 16 bases lay in between. Germline V gene sequence: CDR1 ENHRY, CDR2 SYGVKD. CDR3 length: 17 residues.

This chain connects TRBV6-2 or TRBV6-3 to TRBJ2-7; TRBD1 matches at 7 bases. The ends lost 4 bases at V and 2 bases at J; junction bases unmatched: 5. CDR3 length: 14 amino acids. Germline CDR1 MNHEY, CDR2 SVGEGT. CDR3 in amino acids: CASSSGQRTYEQYF. CDR3 DNA: TGTGCCAGCAGTTCGGGACAGCGGACCTACGAGCAGTACTTC.

V is TRBV24-1 and J is TRBJ2-5; 11 nucleotides match TRBD2. There are 15 residues in the CDR3. J was trimmed by 5 bases and V by 5 bases; bases with no gene match: 6. Germline V lookup: CDR1 KGHDR, CDR2 SFDVKD. The chain's CDR3 is CATSGPGLAVETQYF. The CDR3 DNA sequence: TGTGCCACCAGTGGACCGGGACTAGCGGTGGAGACCCAGTACTTC.

Only a few counts were recorded for this clone. The chain carries TRBV7-9 and TRBJ2-2, with 9 bases matching TRBD1. The CDR3 runs 13 residues. In germline, CDR1 is SEHNR, CDR2 FQNEAQ (reference sequence). V dropped 4 bases and J dropped 12; count of bases not matched to a gene: 6. Written as DNA, the CDR3 is TGTGCCAGCAGCTCGACAGGGGGTGGGAAGCTGTTTTTT. The encoded protein is CASSSTGGGKLFF.

The chain combines TRBV28 with TRBJ2-3, with TRBD2 identical over 16 bases. The CDR3 is made up of 18 amino acids. The germline gives CDR1 MDHEN, CDR2 SYDVKM. J gave up 0 bases and V 5 bases, and 5 bases lay outside the gene matches. The CDR3 region has the DNA TGTGCCAGCAGTCCGGGACTAGCGGGGGGGAAGAGCACAGATACGCAGTATTTT. It is translated as CASSPGLAGGKSTDTQYF.

This chain links TRBV25-1 with TRBJ2-2, with a weak D call TRBD2 (6 bases). V was cut by 8 bases and J by 2 bases, with 15 bases left in between. CDR3 length: 15 residues. Per germline, CDR1 MGHDK and CDR2 SYGVNS. CDR3 loop: CASWGGGINTGELFF. In DNA, the CDR3 is TGTGCCAGCTGGGGAGGCGGGATAAACACCGGGGAGCTGTTTTTT.

The chain recombines TRBV5-1 with TRBJ2-2, with D perhaps TRBD1 (6 bases). The CDR3 is made up of 14 amino acids. V was pared by 2 bases and J by 4 bases, with 9 bases between. Germline V gene data show CDR1 as SGHRS and CDR2 as YFSETQ. In DNA, the CDR3 is TGCGCCAGCAGCTTTGGGGACACCACCGGGGAGCTGTTTTTT. It codes for CASSFGDTTGELFF.

Details on this clone: The same CDR3 is also encoded by other DNA sequences in this sample. This rearrangement joins TRBV27 to TRBJ1-5; D gene unclear. Between the trimmed V and J ends, which lost 2 bases and 1 base, there was a span of 6 bases. Germline CDR1 and CDR2: MNHEY and SMNVEV (reference sequence). There are 14 residues in the CDR3. CDR3 loop: CASSLGPSNQPQHF. The CDR3 bases are TGTGCCAGCAGTTTAGGGCCGAGCAATCAGCCCCAGCATTTT.

This rearrangement joins TRBV7-3 to TRBJ1-1; D ambiguous. V shed 2 bases and J shed 1 base, with 14 bases lying between them. CDR3 length: 16 residues. Germline V gene lookup returns CDR1 SGHTA and CDR2 FQGTGA. The CDR3 loop reads CASSLQGLAGNTEAFF. The CDR3 coding sequence is TGTGCCAGCAGCTTACAAGGCTTGGCAGGGAACACTGAAGCTTTCTTT. The whole variable domain, filled in from reference TRBV7-3 and TRBJ1-1, reads GAGVSQTPSNKVTEKGKYVELRCDPISGHTALYWYRQSLGQGPEFLIYFQGTGAADDSGLPNDRFFAVRPEGSVSTLKIQRTERGDSAVYLCASSLQGLAGNTEAFFGQGTRLTVV.

This clone was seen a single time. V is TRBV19 and J is TRBJ2-7; D gene uncertain. Trimming cost V 11 bases and J 6 bases, with 8 bases left between them. The CDR3 covers 9 residues. Looked up from germline, CDR1 is LNHDA and CDR2 is SQIVND (reference sequence). Here the CDR3 DNA reads TGTGCCTCCCCATCCGAGCAGTACTTC. Protein sequence: CASPSEQYF.

In its sample, this clone was seen a few times. The genes are TRBV3-1 (or the pseudogene TRBV3-2) and TRBJ1-1; 9 bases are shared with TRBD1. The V segment lost 3 bases and the J segment 11 bases; nucleotides outside the gene matches: 1. Germline V CDR1 and CDR2: LGHDT, YNNKEL (reference sequence). The CDR3 sequence is 11 residues long. CDR3 region: CASSHGQGAFF. The CDR3 region has the DNA TGTGCCAGCAGCCATGGACAGGGGGCTTTCTTT.

The genes are TRBV7-2 and TRBJ2-6; a possible D gene is TRBD1 (6 bases). Trimming cost V 2 bases and J 4 bases, with 12 bases left between them. CDR3 length: 16 residues. Germline loops: CDR1 SGHTA, CDR2 FQGNSA. The CDR3 here is CASSLQGHSGANVLTF. CDR3 nucleotides: TGTGCCAGCAGCTTACAGGGACATTCGGGGGCCAACGTCCTGACTTTC.